This entry is about one TCR beta chain. Sequence at one end of the junction differs from germline and may be a read error. Survey-level TCR beta sequencing used the immunoSEQ assay. Sequencing used immunoSEQ multiplex PCR; TCRdb keeps in-frame clones, though not all of them. The sample lists around 54,000 clones; more than 85% were seen once. Germline values: CDR1 SSHAT, CDR2 FNYEAQ (reference sequence). CDR3 size: 15 residues. This receptor was obtained from a man aged 40-55 years with rheumatoid arthritis. Sequenced: PBMCs. V gene TRBV7-7 combines with J gene TRBJ2-1, with TRBD2 identical over 8 bases. CDR3 nucleotide sequence: TGTGCTAGCAGTAGAATAGCGGGATCACCCAATGAGCAGTTCTTC. It yields the protein CASSRIAGSPNEQFF.